This is a list of T cell receptor beta chains from one sample in a study of blood T cell repertoires in COVID-19. Data came from immunoSEQ multiplex PCR; TCRdb stores just in-frame clones and leaves some out. The repertoire holds 200,000 to 300,000 clones, around 85% seen once, with 6% to 7% in the top ten. Material for sequencing was peripheral blood. The receptors come from a woman in her fifties or sixties with active or convalescent COVID-19. CDR3s include the opening cysteine and the closing phenylalanine or tryptophan. Fields, in order: D gene, J gene, clone size, V gene, CDR3 DNA, CDR3 protein. A D gene is named only where the DNA matches it firmly. Size tells how often a clone was seen (once, few, many) or the class of an expanded clone, and some rows leave it out.

D: NA; J: TRBJ2-7; size: NA; V: TRBV4-2; DNA: TGTGCCAGCAGCCAAGATCGGTCTAGCTCCTACGAGCAGTACTTC; CDR3: CASSQDRSSSYEQYF
D: NA; J: TRBJ2-5; size: NA; V: TRBV5-6; DNA: TGTGCCAGCAGCTTTACGGGGAGAGAGACCCAGTACTTC; CDR3: CASSFTGRETQYF
D: NA; J: TRBJ1-5; size: NA; V: TRBV19; DNA: TGTGCCAGTAGTATGGAGGGCCTCAATCAGCCCCAGCATTTT; CDR3: CASSMEGLNQPQHF
D: TRBD2; J: TRBJ2-1; size: NA; V: TRBV13; DNA: TGTGCCAGCAGCTCCACACTAGCGGGGGGCGACAATGAGCAGTTCTTC; CDR3: CASSSTLAGGDNEQFF
D: TRBD2; J: TRBJ2-1; size: NA; V: TRBV7-3; DNA: TGTGCCAGCAGCGCAAGGCCGGGACTAGCGGGAATCAATGAGCAGTTCTTC; CDR3: CASSARPGLAGINEQFF
D: NA; J: TRBJ2-1; size: NA; V: TRBV6-5; DNA: TGTGCCAGCAGTCGCATAGCGCACGGGTCATATGAGCAGTTCTTC; CDR3: CASSRIAHGSYEQFF
D: NA; J: TRBJ1-5; size: NA; V: TRBV6-1; DNA: TGTGCCAGCAGTGAAGGTACAGGGATTTATCAGCCCCAGCATTTT; CDR3: CASSEGTGIYQPQHF
D: NA; J: TRBJ2-7; size: NA; V: TRBV6-1; DNA: TGTGCCAGCAGTGAATGGAGACCGACCAGCGCCTACGAGCAGTACTTC; CDR3: CASSEWRPTSAYEQYF
D: NA; J: TRBJ1-2; size: NA; V: TRBV28; DNA: TGTGCCAGCAGTTTGGAACAGCACTATGGCTACACCTTC; CDR3: CASSLEQHYGYTF
D: NA; J: TRBJ1-1; size: NA; V: TRBV4-1; DNA: TGCGCCAGCAGCCCGACAGGTAGGGAATCGGTTGGGAACACTGAAGCTTTCTTT; CDR3: CASSPTGRESVGNTEAFF
D: TRBD1; J: TRBJ2-2; size: NA; V: TRBV10-3; DNA: TGTGCCATCGGACAGGGAGCGGACACCGGGGAGCTGTTTTTT; CDR3: CAIGQGADTGELFF
D: NA; J: TRBJ2-2; size: NA; V: TRBV3-1/TRBV3-2; DNA: TGTGCCAGCAGCTACCCAGGGACCGGGGAGCTGTTTTTT; CDR3: CASSYPGTGELFF
D: NA; J: TRBJ2-2; size: NA; V: TRBV15; DNA: TGTGCCGCTCGTCCGGGAGTAGCGAGGGGGGAGCTGTTTTTT; CDR3: CAARPGVARGELFF
D: NA; J: TRBJ2-3; size: NA; V: TRBV29-1; DNA: TGCAGCGTTGGACTGATCGTAGGCACAGATACGCAGTATTTT; CDR3: CSVGLIVGTDTQYF
D: NA; J: TRBJ2-1; size: NA; V: TRBV19; DNA: TGTGCCAGTCACGAGGCCCCCGGTGAGCAGTTCTTC; CDR3: CASHEAPGEQFF
D: TRBD1; J: TRBJ1-1; size: NA; V: TRBV10-3; DNA: TGTGTCACCGGGACAGGCAACACTGAAGCTTTCTTT; CDR3: CVTGTGNTEAFF
D: TRBD2; J: TRBJ2-5; size: few; V: TRBV14; DNA: TGTGCCAGCAGCCAAGTAAGGCCCTCCCTGCTAGCGGGAGGGCCACGGGAGACCCAGTACTTC; CDR3: CASSQVRPSLLAGGPRETQYF
D: TRBD2; J: TRBJ2-1; size: NA; V: TRBV12-3/TRBV12-4; DNA: TGTGCCAGCAGTGTCGGACTAGACGCTGAGCAGTTCTTC; CDR3: CASSVGLDAEQFF
D: NA; J: TRBJ1-5; size: NA; V: TRBV7-2; DNA: TGTGCCAGCAGCCCGTACTTCAATCAGCCCCAGCATTTT; CDR3: CASSPYFNQPQHF
D: NA; J: TRBJ2-3; size: NA; V: TRBV28; DNA: TGTGCCAGCAGTTCGTCGGTCCAAACGCAGTATTTT; CDR3: CASSSSVQTQYF
D: TRBD1; J: TRBJ1-6; size: few; V: TRBV7-2; DNA: TGTGCCAGCAGCTCCTATGGGGGACAGCTACTGTCACCCCTCCACTTT; CDR3: CASSSYGGQLLSPLHF
D: NA; J: TRBJ2-5; size: NA; V: TRBV25-1; DNA: TGTGCCAGCAGCGACACGGGGAACCAAGAGACCCAGTACTTC; CDR3: CASSDTGNQETQYF
D: TRBD1; J: TRBJ2-3; size: once; V: TRBV19; DNA: TGTGCCAGTAGTTTTCAAAGGGACAGGGGGCAATCAGATACGCAGTATTTT; CDR3: CASSFQRDRGQSDTQYF
D: NA; J: TRBJ2-1; size: few; V: TRBV2; DNA: TGTGCCAGCAGTTTTTCCCGTGAGTTTGAGCAGTTCTTC; CDR3: CASSFSREFEQFF
D: NA; J: TRBJ1-5; size: NA; V: TRBV24-1; DNA: TGTGCCACCCGGGGGGGACGCAATCAGCCCCAGCATTTT; CDR3: CATRGGRNQPQHF
D: NA; J: TRBJ2-1; size: NA; V: TRBV5-5; DNA: TGTGCCAGCGACAGATACAATGAGCAGTTCTTC; CDR3: CASDRYNEQFF
D: TRBD1; J: TRBJ1-5; size: NA; V: TRBV7-9; DNA: TGTGCCAGCCGACAGGGTAATCAGCCCCAGCATTTT; CDR3: CASRQGNQPQHF
D: NA; J: TRBJ2-7; size: few; V: TRBV11-3; DNA: TGTGCCAGCAGCCTCTTGGGGGGCTACGAGCAGTACTTC; CDR3: CASSLLGGYEQYF
D: NA; J: TRBJ2-1; size: once; V: TRBV7-9; DNA: TGTGCCAGCAGCTTGCGGGCCGAGGGAAGCTCCTACAATGAGCAGTTCTTC; CDR3: CASSLRAEGSSYNEQFF
D: TRBD1; J: TRBJ2-3; size: NA; V: TRBV24-1; DNA: TGTGCCACTGAGGGGGGACAGGTCACAGATACGCAGTATTTT; CDR3: CATEGGQVTDTQYF
D: NA; J: TRBJ2-2; size: NA; V: TRBV7-9; DNA: TGTGCCAGCAGCTTACTCGCCGGGGAGCTGTTTTTT; CDR3: CASSLLAGELFF
D: TRBD2; J: TRBJ2-3; size: NA; V: TRBV2; DNA: TGTGCCAGCATAGAGCGGGGGACCGCTAGCACAGATACGCAGTATTTT; CDR3: CASIERGTASTDTQYF
D: TRBD1; J: TRBJ1-2; size: NA; V: TRBV18; DNA: TGTGCCAGCTCACCACCGGTATTCCGACAGGGACCCTATGGCTACACCTTC; CDR3: CASSPPVFRQGPYGYTF
D: NA; J: TRBJ2-3; size: NA; V: TRBV5-1; DNA: TGCGCCAGCAGCCAGGACAGGAGGGAGGATACGCAGTATTTT; CDR3: CASSQDRREDTQYF
D: NA; J: TRBJ1-1; size: NA; V: TRBV12-3/TRBV12-4; DNA: TGTGCCAGCAGCCCAGGAATGAACACTGAAGCTTTCTTT; CDR3: CASSPGMNTEAFF
D: TRBD2; J: TRBJ2-1; size: NA; V: TRBV10-3; DNA: TGTGCCATCAGGACTAGCGGAGGAGACAATGAGCAGTTCTTC; CDR3: CAIRTSGGDNEQFF
D: NA; J: TRBJ2-3; size: NA; V: TRBV7-5; DNA: TGTGCCAGAACCGAAGCCCCGCGGGGGGCCTCCACAGATACGCAGTATTTT; CDR3: CARTEAPRGASTDTQYF
D: TRBD1; J: TRBJ2-3; size: NA; V: TRBV6-6; DNA: TGTGCCAGCAGTTTCAGCCGGGACAGGGTGGGGGATACGCAGTATTTT; CDR3: CASSFSRDRVGDTQYF
D: TRBD1; J: TRBJ1-1; size: NA; V: TRBV3-1/TRBV3-2; DNA: TGTGCCAGCAGCCAAGACACGAGGGACAGGGTATTT; CDR3: CASSQDTRDRVF
D: NA; J: TRBJ2-5; size: NA; V: TRBV5-1; DNA: TGCGCCAGCAGCTTGGCCGTAGAGACCCAGTACTTC; CDR3: CASSLAVETQYF
D: TRBD1; J: TRBJ1-2; size: NA; V: TRBV6-5; DNA: TGTGCCAGCAGCTTGGGACAGGGAGAAGGCTACACCTTC; CDR3: CASSLGQGEGYTF
D: TRBD2; J: TRBJ2-3; size: NA; V: TRBV7-9; DNA: TGTGCCAGCAGCTCTGGAACTAGCGGGGAATCCACAGATACGCAGTATTTT; CDR3: CASSSGTSGESTDTQYF
D: NA; J: TRBJ1-6; size: NA; V: TRBV5-4; DNA: TGTGCCAGCAGCTCGAAGGGGCAGGGCGCCTATAATTCACCCCTCCACTTT; CDR3: CASSSKGQGAYNSPLHF
D: TRBD2; J: TRBJ2-1; size: NA; V: TRBV19; DNA: TGTGCCAGTAGTGGGTGGGTAGCGGGACCGCCCAATGAGCAGTTCTTC; CDR3: CASSGWVAGPPNEQFF
D: TRBD1; J: TRBJ2-5; size: NA; V: TRBV4-1; DNA: TGCGCCAGCAGCCCCCCAGGGGGAGAGACCCAGTACTTC; CDR3: CASSPPGGETQYF
D: TRBD1; J: TRBJ1-2; size: NA; V: TRBV27; DNA: TGTGCCAGCAGCCGGCAAACAACCACCGGGACAGGGGGTAGTGGCTACACCTTC; CDR3: CASSRQTTTGTGGSGYTF
D: TRBD1; J: TRBJ1-2; size: NA; V: TRBV19; DNA: TGTGCCAGTAGTATGGGGCAGGGGGTTCCTTATGGCTACACCTTC; CDR3: CASSMGQGVPYGYTF
D: NA; J: TRBJ1-1; size: NA; V: TRBV29-1; DNA: TGCAGCGTTGAAGGTTGGAGGACGAACACTGAAGCTTTCTTT; CDR3: CSVEGWRTNTEAFF
D: TRBD1; J: TRBJ1-5; size: NA; V: TRBV28; DNA: TGTGCCAGCAGTTTAACAGGGGTCCATCAGCCCCAGCATTTT; CDR3: CASSLTGVHQPQHF
D: TRBD2; J: TRBJ2-1; size: NA; V: TRBV5-1; DNA: TGCGCCAGCAGCCCGGGGACTAGCGGTTACAATGAGCAGTTCTTC; CDR3: CASSPGTSGYNEQFF
D: TRBD1; J: TRBJ2-4; size: NA; V: TRBV28; DNA: TGTGCCAGCAGTGTGGCCCTAGGGGGCGCGGAAAACATTCAGTACTTC; CDR3: CASSVALGGAENIQYF
D: NA; J: TRBJ1-5; size: NA; V: TRBV12-3/TRBV12-4; DNA: TGTGCCAGCAGTTTAGAGAGAGAACAGCCCCAGCATTTT; CDR3: CASSLEREQPQHF
D: TRBD2; J: TRBJ2-1; size: NA; V: TRBV3-1/TRBV3-2; DNA: TGTGCCAGCAGCCACCCTAGCGGGGGGACCCAGAATGAGCAGTTCTTC; CDR3: CASSHPSGGTQNEQFF
D: TRBD2; J: TRBJ2-1; size: few; V: TRBV27; DNA: TGTGCCAGCAGCCCCCTAGCGGGGGGGTGGGATGAGCAGTTCTTC; CDR3: CASSPLAGGWDEQFF
D: NA; J: TRBJ2-7; size: NA; V: TRBV6-5; DNA: TGTGCCAGCAGCACACAAGTCTACGAGCAGTACTTC; CDR3: CASSTQVYEQYF
D: TRBD1; J: TRBJ2-2; size: once; V: TRBV28; DNA: TGTGCCAGCAGCCGGACAGGGGACACCGGGGAGCTGTTTTTT; CDR3: CASSRTGDTGELFF
D: NA; J: TRBJ2-1; size: NA; V: TRBV7-8; DNA: TGTGCCAGCAGCTTTCGGAGGCACAATGAGCAGTTCTTC; CDR3: CASSFRRHNEQFF
D: NA; J: TRBJ2-5; size: NA; V: TRBV11-2; DNA: TGTGCCAGCAGCTTTTGGGGGGAAGAGACCCAGTACTTC; CDR3: CASSFWGEETQYF
D: TRBD1; J: TRBJ1-2; size: NA; V: TRBV28; DNA: TGTGCCGCCCGGACAGGGATGAACTATGGCTACACCTTC; CDR3: CAARTGMNYGYTF
D: TRBD2; J: TRBJ2-1; size: once; V: TRBV6-5; DNA: TGTGCCAGCAGTCCGGGGACTAGCGGGAGAGATGAGCAGTTCTTC; CDR3: CASSPGTSGRDEQFF